These T cell receptor beta chains were read from a single sample in a study of OX40 agonist ivuxolimab in advanced cancers. Some clones are missing from TCRdb's copy, which holds only in-frame ones; the method was immunoSEQ multiplex PCR. This table has about 7,000 clones, about 74% appearing once. The material was CD4+ or CD8+ T cells sorted from blood, obtained in a trial of the OX40 agonist ivuxolimab. The origin of the receptors is an adult with an advanced solid tumor such as melanoma, head and neck, liver or kidney cancer. Both conserved end residues are part of each CDR3. The D gene is left open where the match is weak. Expanded clones are given a class, and other clones once, few, many or no size at all.

size | J | D | V | CDR3 | DNA
NA | TRBJ2-2 | NA | TRBV11-3 | CASSSRGELFF | TGTGCCAGCAGCAGCCGCGGGGAGCTGTTTTTT
NA | TRBJ2-1 | NA | TRBV7-9 | CASSTGPSGNEQFF | TGTGCCAGCAGCACGGGACCCTCCGGTAATGAGCAGTTCTTC
NA | TRBJ2-1 | TRBD2 | TRBV6-1 | CASSEGWRTSPYNEQFF | TGTGCCAGCAGTGAAGGGTGGAGGACTAGCCCGTACAATGAGCAGTTCTTC
NA | TRBJ1-2 | NA | TRBV30 | CAWSVSVPEGYTF | TGTGCCTGGAGTGTCTCCGTGCCGGAGGGCTACACCTTC
NA | TRBJ2-5 | TRBD2 | TRBV6-5 | CASTKTSGAQETQYF | TGTGCCAGCACCAAGACTAGCGGGGCCCAAGAGACCCAGTACTTC
NA | TRBJ2-7 | NA | TRBV5-6 | CASSGASSLYEQYF | TGTGCCAGCAGCGGTGCCAGTTCCTTATACGAGCAGTACTTC
NA | TRBJ2-7 | NA | TRBV2 | CASSELVGSSYEQYF | TGTGCCAGCAGTGAGCTTGTAGGCAGCTCCTACGAGCAGTACTTC
NA | TRBJ2-5 | TRBD2 | TRBV28 | CASRSQIAGPLEETQYF | TGTGCCAGCAGGTCACAAATAGCGGGGCCCTTAGAAGAGACCCAGTACTTC
NA | TRBJ1-5 | NA | TRBV2 | CASSEALGGPQHF | TGTGCCAGCAGTGAAGCGCTGGGGGGGCCGCAGCATTTT
NA | TRBJ2-7 | TRBD2 | TRBV28 | CASSSLAGIFYEQYF | TGTGCCAGCAGTTCCCTAGCGGGTATTTTCTACGAGCAGTACTTC
NA | TRBJ2-2 | NA | TRBV29-1 | CSVDWGTGELFF | TGCAGCGTTGATTGGGGCACCGGGGAGCTGTTTTTT
once | TRBJ1-1 | NA | TRBV7-9 | CASSHLTTEAFF | TGTGCCAGCAGCCATCTTACCACTGAAGCTTTCTTT
once | TRBJ2-5 | NA | TRBV6-5 | CASSYLLEWETQYF | TGTGCCAGCAGTTACCTCCTAGAGTGGGAGACCCAGTACTTC
NA | TRBJ2-5 | TRBD2 | TRBV19 | CASSQGLAPQETQYF | TGTGCCAGTAGCCAAGGACTAGCGCCCCAAGAGACCCAGTACTTC
few | TRBJ2-1 | NA | TRBV19 | CASSMGGIGFNEQFF | TGTGCCAGTAGTATGGGCGGGATCGGCTTCAATGAGCAGTTCTTC
NA | TRBJ2-1 | TRBD2 | TRBV5-4 | CASSLGDYSYNEQFF | TGTGCCAGCAGCTTGGGGGACTACTCCTACAATGAGCAGTTCTTC